This paragraph covers one T cell receptor beta chain sequence. Only in-frame clones appear in the TCRdb table, and some are missing; sequencing was by immunoSEQ multiplex PCR. The data contain around 300,000 clones, roughly 88% of them singletons. The data were taken from a study of blood T cell repertoires in COVID-19. As for the study in general: Collection of acute and convalescent COVID-19 samples took place in the United States, Italy and Spain.

V lost 1 base and J lost 6; bases outside the gene matches: 8. The CDR3 length is 16 residues. The germline gives CDR1 SGHNT, CDR2 YENEEA. This sequence joins TRBV11-3 and TRBJ2-1; 8 bases match TRBD2. The material sequenced was PBMCs or T cells enriched from blood (not recorded which). The receptor was isolated from a man aged 25-40 years who had recovered from COVID-19. CDR3 nucleotides: TGTGCCAGCAGCTTAGTACCCCCGGGGGGGCCCAATGAGCAGTTCTTC. Translating gives CASSLVPPGGPNEQFF.